These 19 T cell receptor beta chains share one sample of origin, sequenced in a study of shared clonotypes between healthy human individuals. Generated by immunoSEQ multiplex PCR, the TCRdb table keeps only in-frame clones and is missing some. The top ten hold roughly 1.5% of the sample, which has approximately 940,000 clones, about 80% seen once. Sequencing input: memory CD4+ T cells sorted from blood. Subset reported: CD45RA-negative fraction. The receptor set was obtained from a man between 18 and 29 years old in good health.

The chain joins TRBV2 to TRBJ2-7, with a tentative D call TRBD2 (6 bases). The germline V and J ends were trimmed by 6 bases and 0 bases, with 12 bases remaining between them. The CDR3 runs 14 residues. Per germline, CDR1 SNHLY and CDR2 FYNNEI. The CDR3 protein is CASRLAELSYEQYF. DNA of the CDR3: TGTGCCAGCAGATTAGCGGAGCTCTCCTACGAGCAGTACTTC.

The chain combines TRBV6-1 with TRBJ2-1, with 13 bases that match TRBD2. J gave up 0 bases and V 4 bases, and 9 bases lay outside the gene matches. From germline, CDR1 is MNHNS and CDR2 SASEGT. The CDR3 is made up of 19 amino acids. CDR3 bases: TGTGCCAGCAGTGCACGGACTAGCGGGAGTTTCGGCTCCTACAATGAGCAGTTCTTC. Translation: CASSARTSGSFGSYNEQFF.

The chain couples TRBV11-2 to TRBJ1-5; tentatively, D is TRBD1 (6 bases). Germline V gene data show CDR1 as SGHAT and CDR2 as FQNNGV. Trimming took off 4 bases at V and 4 bases at J, with 11 bases between the two ends. The CDR3 is 14 residues long. The CDR3 here is CASSSTRGNQPQHF. In DNA form, the CDR3 reads TGTGCCAGCAGCTCGACAAGGGGGAATCAGCCCCAGCATTTT.

The chain is built from TRBV19 and TRBJ1-3, with D hard to call. The germline V gene encodes CDR1 LNHDA and CDR2 SQIVND (reference sequence). V dropped 7 bases and J dropped 1 base, with 5 bases sitting between them. The CDR3 has 12 residues. The CDR3 loop is CASISSGNTIYF. The CDR3 nucleotides read TGTGCCAGTATCAGTTCTGGAAACACCATATATTTT.

J is TRBJ2-7 and V is TRBV5-8; D not certain. V was pared by 1 base and J by 1 base, with 6 bases between. The germline gives CDR1 SGHTS, CDR2 YDEGEE. The CDR3 extends over 13 amino acids. The chain's CDR3 is CASSLPDSYEQYF. CDR3 sequence (DNA): TGTGCCAGCAGCTTGCCGGATTCCTACGAGCAGTACTTC.

This clone was recorded a few times. The chain has TRBV27 and TRBJ2-3; TRBD2 matches at 12 bases. The germline CDR1 and CDR2 sequences are MNHEY and SMNVEV (reference sequence). CDR3 size: 16 residues. V lost 5 bases and J lost 3; bases outside the gene matches: 6. The CDR3 coding sequence is TGTGCCAGCAGTACCCTAGCGGGGGGGCGAACAGATACGCAGTATTTT. This encodes CASSTLAGGRTDTQYF.

The chain recombines TRBV28 with TRBJ2-3; 7 positions match TRBD2. The CDR3 contains 14 residues. Trimming removed 2 bases from V and 2 bases from J; junction bases left unmatched: 1. Germline V gene lookup returns CDR1 MDHEN and CDR2 SYDVKM. The CDR3 loop reads CASSLRGVTDTQYF. The CDR3 nucleotides read TGTGCCAGCAGTTTACGGGGGGTCACAGATACGCAGTATTTT.

The chain uses TRBV30 and TRBJ2-5; no firm D call. Deletions cut 0 bases from V and 5 bases from J, with 10 bases between. The CDR3 covers 13 residues. Germline CDR1 reads GTSNPN; CDR2 reads SVGIG (reference sequence). Here the CDR3 DNA reads TGTGCCTGGAGTGTCGACTTTCGGGAGACCCAGTACTTC. This gives the protein CAWSVDFRETQYF.

V gene TRBV6-5 combines with J gene TRBJ2-7; D possibly corresponds to TRBD1 (5 bases). The V gene's germline CDR1 is MNHEY and CDR2 SVGAGI. The CDR3 is 16 residues long. V was cut by 0 bases and J by 0 bases, with 12 bases left in between. The CDR3 region is CASSYSFGQGSYEQYF. CDR3 DNA: TGTGCCAGCAGTTACTCGTTTGGGCAGGGCTCCTACGAGCAGTACTTC.

The chain combines TRBV5-4 with TRBJ2-1; D is perhaps TRBD2 (5 bases). Germline V gene lookup returns CDR1 SGHNT and CDR2 YYREEE (reference sequence). The ends were cut back, 0 bases at V and 8 bases at J, with 9 bases in the middle. The CDR3 totals 13 residues. For the CDR3, the DNA is TGTGCCAGCAGCTTGGCTTTGCGGGATGAGCAGTTCTTC. Its protein product is CASSLALRDEQFF.

The CDR3 DNA follows: TGCGCCAGCAGCCCACTGGGGGGCCGGGGCTATGGCTACACCTTC. Protein: CASSPLGGRGYGYTF. The chain uses TRBV5-1 and TRBJ1-2; possible D gene TRBD1, 6 bases. Germline V lookup: CDR1 SGHRS, CDR2 YFSETQ. Trimming removed 4 bases from V and 4 bases from J, with 17 bases in between. The CDR3 length is 15 residues. The full variable domain, in which reference TRBV5-1 and TRBJ1-2 provide the parts outside the CDR3, is KAGVTQTPRYLIKTRGQQVTLSCSPISGHRSVSWYQQTPGQGLQFLFEYFSETQRNKGNFPGRFSGRQFSNSRSEMNVSTLELGDSALYLCASSPLGGRGYGYTFGSGTRLTVV.

The V and J genes are TRBV7-2 and TRBJ1-2; 10 bases line up with TRBD1. Germline V gene data show CDR1 as SGHTA and CDR2 as FQGNSA. The junction had 14 bases not matched to a gene; V was cut back by 5 bases and J by 8 bases. The CDR3 is 16 amino acids. This chain's CDR3 is CASSQGQGPSMGGYTF. The CDR3 DNA sequence: TGTGCCAGCAGCCAGGGACAGGGGCCGTCAATGGGCGGCTACACCTTC.

This CDR3 is CASSVGLVNQPQHF. Here the CDR3 DNA reads TGTGCCAGCAGCGTGGGCTTAGTTAATCAGCCCCAGCATTTT. The genes are TRBV9 and TRBJ1-5; no firm D call. This CDR3 is 14 amino acids long. V was clipped by 2 bases and J by 4 bases, with 10 bases between them. The germline gives CDR1 SGDLS, CDR2 YYNGEE.

The chain has TRBV20-1 and TRBJ1-2; no definite D call. V gave up 0 bases and J gave up 3 bases, with 2 bases separating them. CDR3 length: 11 residues. Germline values: CDR1 DFQATT, CDR2 SNEGSKA (reference sequence). The CDR3 reads CSAREDYGYTF. The CDR3 nucleotides are TGCAGTGCTAGAGAAGACTATGGCTACACCTTC.

The J gene is TRBJ1-1, the V gene TRBV27; 9 nucleotides agree with TRBD1. CDR1 and CDR2 (germline): MNHEY, SMNVEV (reference sequence). J lost 2 bases, V lost 5 bases, and 9 bases had no gene match. CDR3 length: 16 amino acids. This CDR3 reads CASSQRTGALNTEAFF. The DNA of the CDR3 is TGTGCCAGCAGTCAAAGGACAGGGGCCTTAAACACTGAAGCTTTCTTT.

This clone came up many times. The rearrangement joins TRBV9 to TRBJ2-3; D is ambiguous. V shed 4 bases and J shed 2 bases, with 11 bases lying between them. This CDR3 comprises 14 residues. Germline values: CDR1 SGDLS, CDR2 YYNGEE. CDR3 region: CASSPRSFTDTQYF. The CDR3 DNA sequence: TGTGCCAGCAGCCCCAGGTCGTTCACAGATACGCAGTATTTT.

This chain joins TRBV18 and TRBJ1-1; 8 bases align to TRBD1. This CDR3 has 16 amino acids. Germline CDR1 reads KGHSH; CDR2 reads LQKENI. The V and J ends lost 3 bases and 4 bases, in that order; junction bases with no gene match: 10. As DNA, the CDR3 is TGTGCCAGCTCACCTATAAGAGGCGACAGGGGCACTGAAGCTTTCTTT. Residues: CASSPIRGDRGTEAFF.

The rearrangement links TRBV12-5 to TRBJ2-3; 9 bases map to TRBD1. The CDR3 totals 15 residues. The J segment lost 4 bases and the V segment lost 1 base, leaving 3 bases of the junction unmatched. Germline V gene data show CDR1 as LGHNT and CDR2 as FRNRAP. The CDR3 bases are TGTGCTAGTGGTTTGGGAACAGGGGGCGCAGATACGCAGTATTTT. Translating gives CASGLGTGGADTQYF.

This clone has a handful of counts. The V and J genes are TRBV2 and TRBJ2-5; D perhaps matches TRBD1 (7 bases). The CDR3 covers 14 residues. Germline assignment: CDR1 SNHLY and CDR2 FYNNEI. The V end was cut by 10 bases, the J end by 1 base, with 16 bases between. The CDR3: CATEAGTVQETQYF. In DNA, the CDR3 is TGTGCCACAGAGGCGGGGACAGTCCAAGAGACCCAGTACTTC.